Sequencing of this TCR beta chain was carried out in a study of PD-1 blockade in classical Hodgkin lymphoma (dated by TCRdb to 2020 to 2022). Background for the entire study: Nivolumab dosing was 3 mg/kg intravenously every 2 weeks, continuing until either disease progression or unacceptable toxicity. The study used CyTOF and TCR beta sequencing to define a peripheral blood immune signature of response to PD-1 blockade in classical Hodgkin lymphoma. General conclusions and limits of the study: Lower diversity was observed in patients in whom nivolumab was started less than 1 year after ASCT, and these patients were excluded from later analyses so that confounding by immune reconstitution would be avoided. A significant rise by C4D1 was seen in CD4+ but not CD8+ TCR diversity (p=0.0027 vs p=0.16), with the rise being most apparent in complete responders (p=0.02). Trial patients with a complete response had baseline diversity similar to that of newly diagnosed patients, while partial responders and progressors had significantly lower diversity. Newly diagnosed patients were reported to have lower baseline TCR diversity than healthy donors, and relapsed/refractory patients were reported to have lower baseline TCR diversity still. The study was restricted to a single clinical trial cohort, and the causes of repertoire differences, possibly disease activity or prior therapy, were left undefined.

In the paper's terms, the time point label means: cycle 2 day 1 (C2D1) of nivolumab. All trial patients had relapsed after autologous stem cell transplantation, with cohorts A, B and C differing in prior brentuximab vedotin exposure. A total of about 51 patients with relapsed/refractory classical Hodgkin lymphoma made up the trial cohort, and each patient's best overall response was complete response, partial response or progressive disease. In the multi-cohort phase II CheckMate 205 trial, trial patients received single-agent nivolumab. An independent review committee assessed best overall response using the 2007 International Working Group response criteria. Trial PBMCs were obtained immediately prior to nivolumab initiation (C1D1) and on therapy at cycle 2 day 1 and cycle 4 day 1. After peripheral blood was drawn into 8 mL Vacutainer Cell Preparation Tubes, PBMCs were isolated by centrifugation and then cryopreserved.

CDR1 SEHNR and CDR2 FQNEAQ are derived from the germline V gene (reference sequence). Compared with germline, V lacks 3 bases and J lacks 3 bases; bases without a gene match: 1. The CDR3 goes from the cysteine to the phenylalanine over 13 residues. Only the CDR3 DNA stays, 39 bases, in frame from base 1. Genomic DNA was extracted with the Qiagen DNeasy kit from unsorted PBMCs and from negatively selected CD4+ and CD8+ fractions. Amplification of TCR beta CDR3 regions was done by immunoSEQ multiplex PCR with primers that anneal to V and J segments. Amplification bias was minimized using a synthetic immune receptor repertoire, and residual bias was removed computationally after sequencing. The authors' pipeline ran thus. Custom Python scripts were used to quantify repertoire diversity as the Shannon entropy index. Unsorted, CD4+ and CD8+ repertoires were analyzed separately, except in combined analyses where CD4+ and CD8+ sequences were merged in silico. Clonal expansion was defined as at least a 2-fold frequency increase after treatment relative to C1D1, with a pseudocount of 0.5 for undetected baseline clones. Singleton clones were defined as clones with 0 or 1 copy at C1D1, and non-singleton clones were defined as clones with 2 or more copies. Clones expanded in unsorted samples were annotated as CD4+, CD8+ or unknown by matching protein sequences in sorted samples from the same patient. Wilcoxon tests on paired samples were used to test changes in diversity from C1D1 to C4D1. Drawn from immuneACCESS, this table holds only the in-frame rearrangements with V and J called that TCRdb kept. Clones are partly lost; checked studies trace under half to an unresolved V gene and leave the rest unexplained. That table supplies the V and J calls and clone size; D and trimming were determined from the DNA. The sample table records about 98,000 clones; 81% of these occur just once. Roughly 15% of the sample comes from the top ten.

A note on this clone: The antigen it binds to is not known. It has no much larger one-base neighbor in the sample; base qualities were not kept.

The sequence is built from TRBV7-9 and TRBJ2-5; a stretch of 7 junction bases matches TRBD2. The source of this sequence is a human donor with classical Hodgkin lymphoma. This specimen consisted of peripheral blood mononuclear cells (PBMCs), obtained before the second cycle of nivolumab. The CDR3 amino acid sequence is: CASSFLAEETQYF. The DNA reads TGTGCCAGCAGCTTCCTAGCGGAAGAGACCCAGTACTTC.